The 28 T cell receptor beta chains reported below all come from one sample, sequenced in a study of cytomegalovirus exposure and HLA in healthy donors (dated 2017 in TCRdb). Library construction relied on the immunoSEQ multiplex PCR assay. TCRdb re-hosts the immuneACCESS table, in-frame sequences only. Its copies lack some clones; in the studies checked, an unresolved V gene accounts for under half of them, and the cause for the rest is not known. This sample lists 100,000 to 150,000 clones; around 96% were detected once. The top ten hold around 1.7% of the sample. What was sequenced was PBMCs. These receptors all stem from a young man in good health and CMV-seronegative.

The chain couples TRBV11-2 to TRBJ2-7; 14 nucleotides align to TRBD2. This CDR3 comprises 16 residues. The germline gives CDR1 SGHAT, CDR2 FQNNGV. The J segment lost 4 bases and the V segment lost 5 bases, leaving 7 bases of the junction unmatched. The CDR3 loop reads CASSPGLAGEGYEQYF. The DNA of the CDR3 is TGTGCCAGCAGCCCGGGACTAGCGGGAGAAGGGTACGAGCAGTACTTC. The complete variable domain, with remaining parts taken from reference TRBV11-2 and TRBJ2-7, reads EAGVAQSPRYKIIEKRQSVAFWCNPISGHATLYWYQQILGQGPKLLIQFQNNGVVDDSQLPKDRFSAERLKGVDSTLKIQPAKLEDSAVYLCASSPGLAGEGYEQYFGPGTRLTVT.

This rearrangement joins TRBV27 to TRBJ2-3; 9 bases agree with TRBD1. V was clipped by 7 bases and J by 5 bases; unmatched bases: 7. The CDR3 is 14 residues long. Germline V CDR1 and CDR2: MNHEY, SMNVEV (reference sequence). CDR3 residues: CASNPGQGGDTQYF. CDR3 sequence (DNA): TGTGCCAGCAACCCGGGACAGGGAGGAGATACGCAGTATTTT.

The V call is TRBV6-4, the J call TRBJ2-7; 13 nucleotides line up with TRBD2. The CDR3 has 18 residues. With V trimmed by 4 bases and J by 2 bases, 11 bases remained unmatched. Germline assignment: CDR1 MRHNA and CDR2 SNTAGT. In DNA form, the CDR3 reads TGTGCCAGCAGTGTCGTGGGGACTAGCGGGACGCTTACCTACGAGCAGTACTTC. Encoded protein: CASSVVGTSGTLTYEQYF.

The chain carries TRBV10-3 and TRBJ1-2; D possibly corresponds to TRBD1 (5 bases). CDR3 length equals 14 residues. Germline V gene data show CDR1 as ENHRY and CDR2 as SYGVKD. Trimming shortened V by 3 bases and J by 8 bases, and 16 bases separated the two germline ends. In DNA, the CDR3 is TGTGCCATCAGTGAATCGGGGGGTGAGGCGGGCTACACCTTC. Encoded protein: CAISESGGEAGYTF.

The chain is built from TRBV28 and TRBJ1-2, with TRBD1 as a possible D gene (6 bases). This CDR3 is 14 amino acids long. The ends were cut back, 6 bases at V and 3 bases at J, with 14 bases in the middle. The germline V gene encodes CDR1 MDHEN and CDR2 SYDVKM. CDR3 bases: TGTGCCAGCAGAAACCAGGGGAAAGACTATGGCTACACCTTC. This translates into CASRNQGKDYGYTF.

This clone occurred once. This chain connects TRBV5-1 to TRBJ2-3; D not resolved. Germline V lookup: CDR1 SGHRS, CDR2 YFSETQ. The CDR3 extends over 11 amino acids. Trimming stripped 5 bases from V and 4 bases from J, with 5 bases between. For the CDR3, the DNA is TGCGCCAGCAGTGGGCCAGATACGCAGTATTTT. It codes for CASSGPDTQYF.

The chain couples TRBV7-2 to TRBJ2-1; D might be TRBD1 (6 bases). CDR3 length equals 13 residues. Germline CDR1 is SGHTA and CDR2 is FQGNSA. The V end lost 4 bases, the J end lost 3 bases, and 7 bases lay between the germline ends. As DNA, the CDR3 is TGTGCCAGCAGCTGGACAGTCTACAATGAGCAGTTCTTC. It is translated as CASSWTVYNEQFF.

This clone was picked up one time. The rearrangement links TRBV5-1 to TRBJ2-7; TRBD2 matches at 10 bases. Germline trimming cut 0 bases from V and 6 bases from J; bases unmatched to any gene: 6. This CDR3 region has 15 residues. CDR1 and CDR2 (germline): SGHRS, YFSETQ. CDR3 DNA: TGCGCCAGCAGCTTGGCCGGGACTAGCGCTTTCGAGCAGTACTTC. Its translation is CASSLAGTSAFEQYF.

V gene TRBV6-1 combines with J gene TRBJ2-7; the D gene is possibly TRBD1 (5 bases). Looked up from germline, CDR1 is MNHNS and CDR2 is SASEGT. The CDR3 has 16 amino acids. Trimming pared 2 bases from V and 5 bases from J, leaving 19 bases between. CDR3 sequence: CASSEWGISQVDEQYF. The CDR3 DNA is TGTGCCAGCAGTGAATGGGGCATCTCGCAGGTGGACGAGCAGTACTTC.

The V and J genes are TRBV9 and TRBJ2-1, with 9 bases fitting TRBD2. The CDR3 has 15 residues. The V gene's germline CDR1 is SGDLS and CDR2 YYNGEE. V dropped 1 base and J dropped 9; count of bases not matched to a gene: 8. In DNA, the CDR3 is TGTGCCAGCAGCGTAAGGCTAGCGGGACACAGTGAGCAGTTCTTC. As protein: CASSVRLAGHSEQFF.

The rearrangement joins TRBV7-8 to TRBJ2-7; maybe TRBD1 (7 bases). Trimming cost V 5 bases and J 0 bases, with 14 bases left between them. CDR1 is SGHVS and CDR2 is FQNEAQ in the germline V gene. The CDR3 is 15 residues long. CDR3 protein: CASSKEGALSYEQYF. The CDR3 region has the DNA TGTGCCAGCAGCAAGGAGGGGGCACTCTCCTACGAGCAGTACTTC.

This sequence joins TRBV7-9 and TRBJ1-1; D remains unclear. Germline CDR1 is SEHNR and CDR2 is FQNEAQ (reference sequence). The CDR3 has 15 residues. V was clipped by 5 bases and J by 1 base, with 14 bases between them. The CDR3 DNA is TGTGCCAGCAGCCCCCTACCTGACACGAACACTGAAGCTTTCTTT. This gives the protein CASSPLPDTNTEAFF.

This clone was observed a single time. This chain connects TRBV19 to TRBJ2-7; 8 nucleotides match TRBD1. V was pared by 5 bases and J by 5 bases, with 11 bases of the junction left unmatched. This CDR3 region has 15 residues. Germline V gene data show CDR1 as LNHDA and CDR2 as SQIVND (reference sequence). In DNA, the CDR3 is TGTGCCAGTAGTCCCCCGGACAGGGAAGGCCACGAGCAGTACTTC. This encodes CASSPPDREGHEQYF.

V gene TRBV19 combines with J gene TRBJ2-3; TRBD2 matches at 14 bases. Germline V gene lookup returns CDR1 LNHDA and CDR2 SQIVND (reference sequence). The CDR3 extends over 19 amino acids. The ends lost 0 bases at V and 2 bases at J; junction bases unmatched: 7. The CDR3 loop reads CASSIDLGTSGSNTDTQYF. The CDR3 DNA reads TGTGCCAGTAGTATAGACCTCGGGACTAGCGGGAGTAACACAGATACGCAGTATTTT.

This chain joins TRBV6-5 and TRBJ1-4; no definite D call. The CDR3 is 12 amino acids. V was trimmed by 6 bases and J by 2 bases, leaving 4 bases between them. Germline V CDR1 and CDR2: MNHEY, SVGAGI. The CDR3 sequence is CASSYTNEKLFF. The CDR3 DNA is TGTGCCAGCAGCTATACTAATGAAAAACTGTTTTTT.

This clone is a singleton in its sample. This chain connects TRBV5-4 to TRBJ2-1; 7 bases match TRBD2. This CDR3 region has 14 residues. Trimming cost V 4 bases and J 6 bases; bases outside gene matches: 7. Germline V gives CDR1 SGHNT, CDR2 YYREEE (reference sequence). The CDR3 reads CASSAPTGGNEQFF. CDR3 bases: TGTGCCAGCAGCGCCCCGACGGGGGGCAATGAGCAGTTCTTC.

The V gene is TRBV18, the J gene TRBJ1-1; D is undetermined. Germline loops: CDR1 KGHSH, CDR2 LQKENI. The CDR3 consists of 12 residues. V was trimmed by 3 bases and J by 7 bases, leaving 9 bases between them. The CDR3 spells CASSPSSGEAFF. CDR3 nucleotides: TGTGCCAGCTCACCGAGTTCGGGTGAAGCTTTCTTT.

The V gene is TRBV25-1, the J gene TRBJ1-1, with D uncertain. Germline loops: CDR1 MGHDK, CDR2 SYGVNS. The length of the CDR3 is 15 residues. Trimming took off 6 bases at V and 0 bases at J, with 14 bases between the two ends. For the CDR3, the DNA is TGTGCCAGCAGGGCGGAGCTCCGGATGAACACTGAAGCTTTCTTT. The encoded protein is CASRAELRMNTEAFF.

The CDR3 region is CASSYRQTNQPQHF. As DNA, the CDR3 is TGTGCCAGCAGTTACAGACAGACCAATCAGCCCCAGCATTTT. The chain joins TRBV28 to TRBJ1-5, with a tentative D call TRBD1 (5 bases). There are 14 residues in the CDR3. From germline, CDR1 is MDHEN and CDR2 SYDVKM. The V gene lost 4 bases and the J gene lost 3 bases, with 10 bases spanning the gap. The whole variable domain, filled in from reference TRBV28 and TRBJ1-5, reads DVKVTQSSRYLVKRTGEKVFLECVQDMDHENMFWYRQDPGLGLRLIYFSYDVKMKEKGDIPEGYSVSREKKERFSLILESASTNQTSMYLCASSYRQTNQPQHFGDGTRLSIL.

This clone has a single count. This sequence joins TRBV5-4 and TRBJ1-3, with TRBD1 matching 8 bases. The CDR3 length is 17 residues. The junction had 17 bases not matched to a gene; V was cut back by 3 bases and J by 9 bases. In germline, CDR1 is SGHNT, CDR2 YYREEE (reference sequence). CDR3 nucleotide sequence: TGTGCCAGCAGCTGGGGCGGGACAGGCTCTGGAAAAGGCACCATATATTTT. Protein sequence: CASSWGGTGSGKGTIYF.

The V call is TRBV28, the J call TRBJ1-5; a weak D match, TRBD1 (5 bases). Trimming left V 2 bases short and J 4 bases short, with 12 bases between. The germline CDR1 and CDR2 sequences are MDHEN and SYDVKM. This CDR3 is built from 15 residues. CDR3 bases: TGTGCCAGCAGTTTACCCAGGGCGGGGAATCAGCCCCAGCATTTT. Its protein product is CASSLPRAGNQPQHF.

The chain carries TRBV9 and TRBJ2-2, with 9 bases identical to TRBD2. There are 16 residues in the CDR3. V trimming: 0 bases; J trimming: 4 bases; junction bases outside the gene matches: 4. Germline CDR1 is SGDLS and CDR2 is YYNGEE. CDR3 amino acids: CASSVGLAGITGELFF. DNA for the CDR3: TGTGCCAGCAGCGTAGGCCTAGCGGGAATCACCGGGGAGCTGTTTTTT.

The chain recombines TRBV6-6 with TRBJ1-4, with D perhaps TRBD1 (6 bases). V gave up 6 bases and J gave up 7 bases, with 15 bases separating them. Per the germline V gene, CDR1 is MNHNY and CDR2 is SVGAGI (reference sequence). This CDR3 has 14 amino acids. The CDR3 loop reads CASSNAGGGEKLFF. CDR3 sequence (DNA): TGTGCCAGCAGCAACGCGGGGGGCGGTGAAAAACTGTTTTTT.

The J gene is TRBJ2-1, the V gene TRBV11-1; TRBD1 matches 12 bases. J lost 8 bases, V lost 3 bases, and 11 bases had no gene match. The germline V gene has CDR1 SGHAT and CDR2 FQDESV (reference sequence). This CDR3 comprises 17 residues. Here the CDR3 reads CASSLGFRDRGQDEQFF. DNA for the CDR3: TGTGCCAGCAGCTTGGGCTTCCGGGACAGGGGGCAAGATGAGCAGTTCTTC.

The chain links TRBV9 to TRBJ2-2; maybe TRBD2 (6 bases). V was pared by 3 bases and J by 3 bases, with 9 bases between. The CDR3 spans 14 residues. Germline V lookup: CDR1 SGDLS, CDR2 YYNGEE. For the CDR3, the DNA is TGTGCCAGCAGCGAGGGCGGGGACACCGGGGAGCTGTTTTTT. Protein: CASSEGGDTGELFF. The full variable domain, in which reference TRBV9 and TRBJ2-2 provide the parts outside the CDR3, is DSGVTQTPKHLITATGQRVTLRCSPRSGDLSVYWYQQSLDQGLQFLIQYYNGEERAKGNILERFSAQQFPDLHSELNLSSLELGDSALYFCASSEGGDTGELFFGEGSRLTVL.

The CDR3 bases are TGTGCCAGCAGCCAACTACCAGGACTAGCGGGAGGGCCCAACACCGGGGAGCTGTTTTTT. Protein: CASSQLPGLAGGPNTGELFF. The rearrangement links TRBV7-3 to TRBJ2-2; TRBD2 matches at 15 bases. With V trimmed by 5 bases and J by 2 bases, 12 bases remained unmatched. CDR1 is SGHTA, CDR2 FQGTGA, per germline. The CDR3 loop spans 20 amino acids.

CDR3 sequence reads: CASTVAGGREGYTF. The DNA of the CDR3 is TGTGCCAGCACCGTGGCAGGGGGCAGAGAAGGCTACACCTTC. The rearrangement links TRBV27 to TRBJ1-2, with 8 bases aligning to TRBD1. V was clipped by 7 bases and J by 8 bases; unmatched bases: 12. CDR1 and CDR2 from the germline V gene are MNHEY and SMNVEV (reference sequence). The CDR3 is 14 residues long.

This rearrangement joins TRBV28 to TRBJ2-7; 7 bases are a match to TRBD1. CDR3 length: 14 residues. The germline CDR1 and CDR2 sequences are MDHEN and SYDVKM. Trimming cost V 5 bases and J 0 bases; bases outside gene matches: 4. The chain's CDR3 is CASSDRVSSYEQYF. As DNA, the CDR3 is TGTGCCAGCAGTGACAGGGTCAGCTCCTACGAGCAGTACTTC.